This note documents a single T cell receptor beta chain sequence. Per the original methods: Researchers report that nucleated cell counts were estimated from reference gene primer amplification. The table came from immunoSEQ multiplex PCR; TCRdb's copy has only in-frame clones and leaves some out. The V and J calls and clone size are taken from that table; D and trimming were inferred from the DNA. The sample lists about 42,000 clones, around 82% seen once, with 10% to 15% in the top ten. This sample was included in a study of blood T cell repertoires in COVID-19. At the level of the study: The study drew acute and convalescent COVID-19 samples from the United States, Italy and Spain. Nucleic acid was either cDNA or gDNA, and it came from T cells, B-cell-depleted T cells, or PBMCs.

The CDR3 runs to 15 residues. V was clipped by 2 bases and J by 4 bases; unmatched bases: 2. CDR1 and CDR2 from the germline V gene are SGDLS and YYNGEE. This chain uses TRBV9 with TRBJ2-1, with 11 bases that match TRBD2. This receptor was taken from a human donor in a cohort sampled during active COVID-19. The sample was peripheral blood. In DNA, the CDR3 is TGTGCCAGCAGCGTTACTAGCGGGGGTTACAATGAGCAGTTCTTC. As protein: CASSVTSGGYNEQFF.